This T cell receptor (beta chain) was sequenced for a study of shared clonotypes between healthy human individuals (dated by TCRdb to about 2020). Regarding the complete study: A few men and two women, aged 18 to 49 years, made up the cohort. The study deeply sequenced blood TCR repertoires of five healthy adults to estimate repertoire size and the extent of clonotype sharing between individuals. To increase sequencing depth and limit assay-specific biases, TCR repertoire library preparation and sequencing were carried out by different laboratories using diverse techniques. Leukapheresis yielded between about 0.94 and 9.5 billion PBMCs per donor.

With respect to this clone: The antigen it recognizes is unknown. Base-call qualities are not available, and no considerably larger clone is one nucleotide away.

Per the germline V gene, SGHVS is the CDR1 and FQNEAQ is the CDR2. Ends trimmed: V by 5 bases, J by 5 bases; bases unmatched to a gene: 9. Spanning cysteine to phenylalanine, the CDR3 consists of 15 amino acids. The DNA shown is the 45-base CDR3, in frame from base 1. The donors were healthy, HIV-negative adults with no recently reported acute infections or vaccinations. All donors were Caucasian adults living in Nashville, Tennessee, USA. For unsorted samples, roughly 90 million PBMCs were counted, and genomic DNA was extracted using the QIAamp DNA Blood Mini kit. Blood was collected by leukapheresis, and PBMCs were isolated by Ficoll-Histopaque density gradient centrifugation and then cryopreserved in liquid nitrogen vapor phase. Using the deep immunoSEQ assay, multiplex PCR amplified TCR CDR3 regions from genomic DNA. For each cell subset, the extracted genomic DNA was distributed evenly across all wells of several immunoSEQ 96-well plates, and each plate served as one replicate. For unsorted PBMC, approximately 0.3 ug genomic DNA, equal to roughly 33,000 T cell genomes, was loaded into each replicate PCR. Genomic DNA from unsorted PBMC was sequenced over ten immunoSEQ deep assay plates. Purified libraries were quantified with a Qubit 3.0 fluorometer, sized on a Bioanalyzer 2100, and re-quantified with the KAPA Library Quantification kit. Every immunoSEQ 96-well plate was sequenced on a separate single-read 150-cycle Illumina NextSeq 550 flow cell. In the source study's methods: Because only junctional sequences without quality scores were contained in the immunoSEQ output, filtering matching that applied to full-length reads could not be performed. To assign V/J genes and CDR3, sequences were annotated against IMGT germline references using PyIR, a Python wrapper for IgBLAST v1.9. Reads were filtered out if the reads had weak V/J assignments (E-value above 1e-6), no CDR3, stop codons, out-of-frame junctions, or ambiguous translated residues. V3J clonotypes were defined as sequences sharing an identical inferred V gene, J gene, and CDR3 amino acid sequence. Percentage overlap between repertoires was calculated by dividing the number of shared unique clonotypes by the size of the smaller repertoire. Repertoire richness was assessed with RTK rarefaction, the Chao1 estimator, and Recon v2.1 estimates of unobserved clonotypes. The source is immuneACCESS, and TCRdb retained only in-frame sequences with V and J called. Part of the clones is not carried over; for the studies checked, unresolved V genes explain less than half of this, and the remainder is unexplained. V and J calls and clone size come straight from that table; D and trimming were deduced from the DNA. Recorded for this sample are fewer than 550,000 clones; about 75% of them occurred a single time. Around an eighth of the sample is in the top ten clones.

Here is what the overall study found, with its caveats: Only blood was sampled, and tissue TCR repertoires likely differ from those in blood. Based on pairwise subsampling, the degree of clonotype sharing among donors was expected to be affected by sequencing depth. The genetic and exposure-history diversity represented was limited by the small number of donors.

Sample: PBMCs. This chain is built from TRBV7-8 and TRBJ1-1; 9 bases in between match TRBD1. The clonotype originates from a woman aged 40 to 50 in good health. Some clones in this sample may be carry-over from other donors' samples. CDR3 reads: CASSTRQGVRTEAFF. The bases read TGTGCCAGCAGCACCCGACAGGGGGTGAGGACTGAAGCTTTCTTT. Supplemented by the reference TRBV7-8 and TRBJ1-1 proteins around the CDR3, the complete variable domain is GAGVSQSPRYKVAKRGQDVALRCDPISGHVSLFWYQQALGQGPEFLTYFQNEAQLDKSGLPSDRFFAERPEGSVSTLKIQRTQQEDSAVYLCASSTRQGVRTEAFFGQGTRLTVV.